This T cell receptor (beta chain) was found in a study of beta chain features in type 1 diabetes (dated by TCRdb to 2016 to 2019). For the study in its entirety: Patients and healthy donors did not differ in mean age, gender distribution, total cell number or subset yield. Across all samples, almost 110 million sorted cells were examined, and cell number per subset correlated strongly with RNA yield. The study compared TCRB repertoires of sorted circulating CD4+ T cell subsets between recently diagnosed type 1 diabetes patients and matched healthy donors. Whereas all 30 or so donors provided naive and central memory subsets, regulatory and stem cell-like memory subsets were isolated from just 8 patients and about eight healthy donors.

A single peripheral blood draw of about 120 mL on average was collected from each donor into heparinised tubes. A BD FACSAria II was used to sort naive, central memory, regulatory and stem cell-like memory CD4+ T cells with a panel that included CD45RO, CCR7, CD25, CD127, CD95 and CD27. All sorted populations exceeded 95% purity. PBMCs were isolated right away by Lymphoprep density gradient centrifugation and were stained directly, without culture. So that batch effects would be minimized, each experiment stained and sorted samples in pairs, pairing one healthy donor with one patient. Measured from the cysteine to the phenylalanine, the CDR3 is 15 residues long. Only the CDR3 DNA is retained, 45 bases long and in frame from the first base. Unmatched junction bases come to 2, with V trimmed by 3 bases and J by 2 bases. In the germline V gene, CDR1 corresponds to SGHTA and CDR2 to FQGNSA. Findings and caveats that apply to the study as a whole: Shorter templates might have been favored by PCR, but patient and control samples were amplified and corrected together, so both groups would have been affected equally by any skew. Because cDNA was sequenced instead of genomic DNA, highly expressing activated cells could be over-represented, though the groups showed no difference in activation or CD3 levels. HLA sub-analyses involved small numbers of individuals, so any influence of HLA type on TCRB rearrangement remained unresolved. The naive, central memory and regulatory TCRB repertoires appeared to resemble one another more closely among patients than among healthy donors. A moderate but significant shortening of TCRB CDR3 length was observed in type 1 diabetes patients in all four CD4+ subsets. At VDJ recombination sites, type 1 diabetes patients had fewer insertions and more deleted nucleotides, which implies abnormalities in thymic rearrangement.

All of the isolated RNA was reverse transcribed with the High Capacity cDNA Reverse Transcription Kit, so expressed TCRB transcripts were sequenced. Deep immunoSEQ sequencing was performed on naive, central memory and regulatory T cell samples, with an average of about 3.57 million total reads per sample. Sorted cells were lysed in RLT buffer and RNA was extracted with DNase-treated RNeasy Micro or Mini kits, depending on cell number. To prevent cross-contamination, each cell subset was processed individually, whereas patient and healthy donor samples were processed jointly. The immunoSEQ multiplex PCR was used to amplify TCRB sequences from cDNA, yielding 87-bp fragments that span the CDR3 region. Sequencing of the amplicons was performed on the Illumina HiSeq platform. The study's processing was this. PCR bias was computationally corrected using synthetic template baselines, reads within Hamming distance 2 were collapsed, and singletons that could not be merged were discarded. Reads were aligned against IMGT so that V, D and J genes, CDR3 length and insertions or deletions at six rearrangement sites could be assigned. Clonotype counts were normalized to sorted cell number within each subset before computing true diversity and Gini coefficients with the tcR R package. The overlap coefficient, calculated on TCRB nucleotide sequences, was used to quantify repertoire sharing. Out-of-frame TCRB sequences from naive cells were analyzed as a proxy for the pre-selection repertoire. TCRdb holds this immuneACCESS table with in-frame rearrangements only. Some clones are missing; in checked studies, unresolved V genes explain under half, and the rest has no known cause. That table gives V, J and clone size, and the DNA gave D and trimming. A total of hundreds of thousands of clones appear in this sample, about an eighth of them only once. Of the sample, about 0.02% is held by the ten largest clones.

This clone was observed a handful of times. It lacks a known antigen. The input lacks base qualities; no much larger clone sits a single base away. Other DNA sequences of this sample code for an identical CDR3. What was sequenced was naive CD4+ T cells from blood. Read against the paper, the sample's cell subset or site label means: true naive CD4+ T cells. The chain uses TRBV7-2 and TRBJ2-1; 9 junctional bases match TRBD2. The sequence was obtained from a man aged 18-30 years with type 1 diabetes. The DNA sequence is TGTGCCAGCAGCTTTAGCGGGGGACCCTACAATGAGCAGTTCTTC. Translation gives CASSFSGGPYNEQFF.